This note documents a single TCR beta chain sequence. The target of this receptor is not known. No clone much larger than this one lies a single base away; base qualities are absent. The CDR3 sequence holds 15 residues, the cysteine and phenylalanine included. Only the CDR3 DNA is retained, 45 bases long and in frame from the first base. V is trimmed back by 6 bases and J by 2 bases, and the junction contains 6 bases that no gene match accounts for. Per the germline V gene (reference sequence), LGHDT is the CDR1 and YNNKEL is the CDR2. The library was prepared using PCR. TCRdb names Illumina HiSeq 2500 as the instrument used. TCR libraries were prepared with molecular barcoding, using unique molecular identifiers to normalize TCRbeta repertoire quantification. The public reads were reprocessed in TCRdb via fastp at Q25 and MiXCR, keeping in-frame beta chains. Rows are unified per CDR3 protein, each entry keeping the most common DNA and genes. This sample is represented by about 980,000 distinct CDR3 sequences; about 26% of them were singletons. The ten largest account for over 25% of the sample.

The record originates from a study of T-cell reconstitution after alpha-beta-depleted transplantation in children (dated by TCRdb to 2016 to 2017). Turning to the overall study: T-cell immune reconstitution after TCRalphabeta/CD19-depleted allogeneic hematopoietic cell transplantation in children was quantitatively tracked in the study by means of TCR repertoire profiling. The paper's findings and limits, for the study overall: In some patients, high TCRbeta diversity at day 60 was attributed to recipient T cells and intrathymic progenitors that had survived conditioning. Apparently early alphabetaT-cell count recovery about two months after transplant reportedly relied on only several hundred rapidly expanded clones derived from non-depleted graft cells. Over the following months the frequencies of hyperexpanded clones went down, and after one year T-cell counts and TCRbeta diversity were mostly credited to newly produced T cells.

The treatment or condition tag for this specimen amounts to: allogeneic hematopoietic cell transplantation with graft depleted of TCRalphabeta T cells and CD19 B cells. The children who served as transplant recipients had been given grafts of TCRalphabeta/CD19-depleted allogeneic hematopoietic cells. The rearranged segments are TRBV3-1 and TRBJ2-1, with 8 bases in between that match TRBD1. This receptor was identified in a boy under two years old who had a stem cell transplant for SCID, so the T cells may come from the graft donor. Sample: PBMCs, mostly from graft donor cells, taken 360 days after TCRalphabeta/CD19-depleted stem cell transplant. The base sequence is TGTGCCAGCAGGCCCGGACAGGGCACCTACAATGAGCAGTTCTTC. Translated, this is CASRPGQGTYNEQFF.